This T cell receptor beta chain emerged from a study of T-cell reconstitution after alpha-beta-depleted transplantation in children. Trimming left V 4 bases short and J 3 bases short, with 7 bases between. Germline V gene sequence: CDR1 MDHEN, CDR2 SYDVKM. This CDR3 has 12 residues. Molecular barcoding with unique molecular identifiers was used for the TCRbeta library. Each CDR3 protein is one row after TCRdb ran MiXCR on the PCR reads. Of a few hundred thousand distinct CDR3 sequences listed, around 13% are singletons. This receptor was obtained from a male patient younger than 18 who had a stem cell transplant for acute myeloid leukemia, so the T cells may come from the graft donor. The rearrangement joins TRBV28 to TRBJ2-7; tentative D call: TRBD2 (6 bases). Here the sequenced sample was PBMCs, mostly from graft donor cells, taken 360 days after TCRalphabeta/CD19-depleted stem cell transplant. CDR3 amino acids: CASSSGVYEQYF. The DNA of the CDR3 is TGTGCCAGCAGTTCGGGGGTCTACGAGCAGTACTTC.